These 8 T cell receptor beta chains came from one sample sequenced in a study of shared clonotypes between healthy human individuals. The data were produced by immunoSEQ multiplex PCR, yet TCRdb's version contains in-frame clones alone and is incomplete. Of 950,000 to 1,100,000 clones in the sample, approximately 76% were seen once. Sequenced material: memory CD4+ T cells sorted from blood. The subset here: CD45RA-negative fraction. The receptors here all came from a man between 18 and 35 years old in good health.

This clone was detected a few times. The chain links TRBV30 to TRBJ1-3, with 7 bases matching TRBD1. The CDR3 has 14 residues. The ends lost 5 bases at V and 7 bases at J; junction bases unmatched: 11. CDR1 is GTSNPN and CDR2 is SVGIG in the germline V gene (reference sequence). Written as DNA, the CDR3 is TGTGCCTGGGGCACAGGGGCAGGGCGGAACACCATATATTTT. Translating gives CAWGTGAGRNTIYF.

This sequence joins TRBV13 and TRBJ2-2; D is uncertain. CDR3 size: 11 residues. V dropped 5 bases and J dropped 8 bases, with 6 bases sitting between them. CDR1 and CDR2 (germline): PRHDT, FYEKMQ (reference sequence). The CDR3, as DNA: TGTGCCAGCAGCGTCACGGGGGAGCTGTTTTTT. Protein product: CASSVTGELFF.

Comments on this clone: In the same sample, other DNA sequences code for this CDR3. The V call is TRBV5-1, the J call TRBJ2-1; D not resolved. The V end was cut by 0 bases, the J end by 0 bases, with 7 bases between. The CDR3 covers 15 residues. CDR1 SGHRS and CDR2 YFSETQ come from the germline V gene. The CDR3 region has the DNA TGCGCCAGCAGCTTGGGGGTTAGCTCCTACAATGAGCAGTTCTTC. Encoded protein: CASSLGVSSYNEQFF.

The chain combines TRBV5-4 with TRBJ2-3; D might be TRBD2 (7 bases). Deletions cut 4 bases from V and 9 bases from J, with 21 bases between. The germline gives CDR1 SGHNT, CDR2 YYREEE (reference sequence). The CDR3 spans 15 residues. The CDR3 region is CASSQDSVRGGTQYF. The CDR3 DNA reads TGTGCCAGCAGCCAGGACAGCGTGAGGGGGGGGACGCAGTATTTT.

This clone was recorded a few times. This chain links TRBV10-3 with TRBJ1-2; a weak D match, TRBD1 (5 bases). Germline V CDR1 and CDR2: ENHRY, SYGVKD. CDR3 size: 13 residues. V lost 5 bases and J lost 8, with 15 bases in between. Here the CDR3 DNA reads TGTGCCATCAGTCCAGTCCTGCGGGACGGCTACACCTTC. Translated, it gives CAISPVLRDGYTF.

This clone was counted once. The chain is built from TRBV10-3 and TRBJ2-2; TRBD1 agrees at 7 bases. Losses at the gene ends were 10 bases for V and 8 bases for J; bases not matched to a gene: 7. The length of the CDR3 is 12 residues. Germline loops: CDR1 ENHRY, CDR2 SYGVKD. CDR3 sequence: CASKTGIGELFF. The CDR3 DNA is TGTGCCAGCAAGACAGGGATTGGGGAGCTGTTTTTT.

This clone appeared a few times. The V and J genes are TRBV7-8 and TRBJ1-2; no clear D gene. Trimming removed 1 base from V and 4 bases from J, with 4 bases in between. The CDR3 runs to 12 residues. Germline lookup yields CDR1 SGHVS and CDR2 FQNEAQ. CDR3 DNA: TGTGCCAGCAGCTTAGGCCCCTATGGCTACACCTTC. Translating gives CASSLGPYGYTF.

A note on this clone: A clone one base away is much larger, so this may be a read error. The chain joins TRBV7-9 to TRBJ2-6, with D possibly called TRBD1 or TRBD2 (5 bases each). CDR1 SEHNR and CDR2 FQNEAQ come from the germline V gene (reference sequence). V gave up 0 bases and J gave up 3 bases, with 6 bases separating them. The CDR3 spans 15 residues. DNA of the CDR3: TGTGCCAGCAGCTTAGCGGGGGATGGGGCCAACGTCCTGACTTTC. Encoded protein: CASSLAGDGANVLTF.